This TCR beta chain was obtained from a study of metastatic and nonmetastatic thyroid tumors. Study in general: Repertoires were compared across blood and tumor or nodule tissue from malignant and benign thyroid patients.

Study observations and caveats: Malignant tumors reportedly showed significantly higher TCR beta diversity than benign nodules in both blood and tumor.

This clone was picked up many times. Its antigen is not known. Ahead of thyroid surgery, no patient had received treatment of any kind. Original handling: The distant-metastasis classifier for papillary thyroid cancer was built from CDR3 differences across clinicopathological groups. TCRdb ran MiXCR on the PCR reads. The authors' filters were not applied to this entry. The sample comprises about 40,000 clones, around a sixth of which are singletons, and 8% to 10% rests with the top ten. This CDR3 is built from 11 residues. V was clipped by 10 bases and J by 4 bases, with 10 bases between them. Germline lookup yields CDR1 MNHNS and CDR2 SASEGT.

The origin of this receptor is a female donor with papillary thyroid cancer or a benign thyroid nodule (not recorded which). Some clones in this sample may be carry-over from other donors' samples. The chain has TRBV6-1 and TRBJ1-2, with D hard to call. Sequenced sample: tumor tissue. CDR3 residues: CATDSRYGYTF. CDR3 nucleotide sequence: TGTGCCACCGACTCCCGCTATGGCTACACCTTC.